These 16 T cell receptor beta chains originate from one sample sequenced in a study of blood T cells in healthy people across ages. For the second PCR, which ran for about 6 to 11 cycles, a sample-barcoded 5' primer and a J-beta primer mix were used. TCRdb analysed the 5' RACE reads with MiXCR anew, one entry per CDR3 protein. The sample includes some 1.4 million distinct CDR3 sequences, about 40% seen only once; the top ten take approximately 7.9%. The sequenced material came from blood. These receptors all stem from a woman between 18 and 30 years old in good health.

This clonotype was seen a few times. The chain joins TRBV28 to TRBJ2-7; TRBD2 aligns across 9 bases. Germline loops: CDR1 MDHEN, CDR2 SYDVKM. CDR3 length equals 12 residues. Trimming at V came to 8 bases and at J to 4 bases, leaving 3 bases not matched to a gene. The CDR3, as DNA: TGTGCCAGCGAGAGCGGGGGGTACGAGCAGTACTTC. Translated: CASESGGYEQYF.

This chain joins TRBV5-1 and TRBJ2-7; a possible D gene is TRBD2 (6 bases). Trimming pared 4 bases from V and 7 bases from J, leaving 21 bases between. Germline CDR1 is SGHRS and CDR2 is YFSETQ. This CDR3 has 15 residues. This CDR3 reads CASSRDSSTRGEQYF. CDR3 bases: TGCGCCAGCAGCAGAGACTCGTCCACTCGGGGGGAGCAGTACTTC.

To note about this clonotype: A much bigger clone sits one base away, suggesting this may be a read error. The chain links TRBV4-2 to TRBJ2-7; 7 bases match TRBD1. The CDR3 is made up of 15 amino acids. The germline gives CDR1 LGHNA, CDR2 YNFKEQ. The trim removed 1 base at V and 4 bases at J, leaving 7 bases unmatched. Written as DNA, the CDR3 is TGTGCCAGCAGCCAAGCGTTAGACAGGGAGTACGAGCAGTACTTC. Translation: CASSQALDREYEQYF.

CDR3 sequence (DNA): TGCGCCAGCCGGGCCCCGGGCGGGGGCCCTGGAACCCAGTACTTC. This codes for CASRAPGGGPGTQYF. The chain has TRBV5-1 and TRBJ2-5; maybe TRBD2 (7 bases). Germline V CDR1 and CDR2: SGHRS, YFSETQ. The CDR3 runs 15 residues. V shed 7 bases and J shed 8 bases, with 24 bases lying between them.

The chain uses TRBV12-3 or TRBV12-4 and TRBJ2-1, with 10 bases matching TRBD2. The CDR3 is 15 residues long. Trimming took 1 base from V and 6 from J; bases not matched to a gene: 3. This CDR3 reads CASSLGAGGLNEQFF. The CDR3, as DNA: TGTGCCAGCAGTTTAGGAGCGGGAGGGCTCAATGAGCAGTTCTTC.

The rearrangement uses TRBV3-1 and TRBJ2-3; D ambiguous. Trimming took off 5 bases at V and 7 bases at J, with 13 bases between the two ends. The germline V gene has CDR1 LGHDT and CDR2 YNNKEL (reference sequence). This CDR3 contains 13 residues. The CDR3 spells CASSSPKQHTQYF. As DNA, the CDR3 is TGTGCCAGCAGCTCACCCAAGCAGCATACGCAGTATTTT.

This clonotype appeared a few times. The chain is built from TRBV4-1 and TRBJ1-2; D gene unclear. The CDR3 is 15 residues long. V was clipped by 4 bases and J by 3 bases, with 15 bases between them. The germline V gene has CDR1 MGHRA and CDR2 YSYEKL. The CDR3, as DNA: TGCGCCAGCAGCCCCTCGAGGACCTCGGACTATGGCTACACCTTC. Amino acids: CASSPSRTSDYGYTF.

The J gene is TRBJ2-7, the V gene TRBV20-1; TRBD2 agrees at 11 bases. After removal of 6 bases from V and 4 bases from J, the junction contained 8 bases not matched to a gene. CDR1 and CDR2 from the germline V gene are DFQATT and SNEGSKA (reference sequence). The length of the CDR3 is 14 residues. Here the CDR3 reads CSAISGRATYEQYF. As DNA, the CDR3 is TGCAGTGCAATTAGCGGGAGGGCCACGTACGAGCAGTACTTC.

Concerning this clonotype: One base away lies a much larger clone, so this may be a sequencing read error. The rearrangement joins TRBV29-1 to TRBJ2-4; D remains unclear. Near its end, the DNA agrees better with TRBJ2-5, so the J call may be wrong. CDR3 length: 13 amino acids. CDR1 and CDR2 from the germline V gene are SQVTM and ANQGSEA. The CDR3 loop is CSVEANPWETQYF. Written as DNA, the CDR3 is TGCAGCGTTGAAGCTAACCCATGGGAGACCCAGTACTTC.

This sequence joins TRBV11-2 and TRBJ2-4; 7 bases agree with TRBD2. This CDR3 spans 17 amino acids. The V gene's germline CDR1 is SGHAT and CDR2 FQNNGV. With V trimmed by 0 bases and J by 7 bases, 12 bases remained unmatched. The CDR3 coding sequence is TGTGCCAGCAGCTTAGATCTGGCGGGAGTGCGAGGGAACATTCAGTACTTC. Its protein product is CASSLDLAGVRGNIQYF.

The table lists this clonotype with a few counts. The V and J genes are TRBV20-1 and TRBJ2-7; 10 bases match TRBD1. Germline CDR1 and CDR2: DFQATT and SNEGSKA (reference sequence). CDR3 length equals 13 residues. V was clipped by 3 bases and J by 6 bases; unmatched bases: 5. The CDR3 coding sequence is TGCAGTGCTAGTCCGGGACAGGGGAGCGAGCAGTACTTC. This encodes CSASPGQGSEQYF.

J is TRBJ2-1 and V is TRBV29-1; D is unclear. There are 14 residues in the CDR3. The germline V gene has CDR1 SQVTM and CDR2 ANQGSEA. Trimming left V 6 bases short and J 5 bases short, with 17 bases between. The CDR3 DNA follows: TGCAGCGTGCCCTTTCGCCTCCTTAACAATGAGCAGTTCTTC. This sequence encodes CSVPFRLLNNEQFF.

The chain carries TRBV20-1 and TRBJ1-1, with D possibly TRBD1 on 6 matching bases. Germline V lookup: CDR1 DFQATT, CDR2 SNEGSKA (reference sequence). CDR3 length: 13 residues. The chain's CDR3 is CRAVDRRNTEAFF. The CDR3 nucleotides are TGCAGAGCAGTCGACAGGAGGAACACTGAAGCTTTCTTT.

The V call is TRBV10-3, the J call TRBJ2-3; D is undetermined. The germline V gene encodes CDR1 ENHRY and CDR2 SYGVKD. This CDR3 has 15 residues. Trimming stripped 4 bases from V and 2 bases from J, with 13 bases between. The CDR3 DNA sequence: TGTGCCATCAGTGTTTTCCGACCATCCACAGATACGCAGTATTTT. Its protein product is CAISVFRPSTDTQYF.

This clonotype was seen only a few times. The chain recombines TRBV5-6 with TRBJ1-2; D not certain. The CDR3 consists of 12 residues. CDR1 SGHDT and CDR2 YYEEEE come from the germline V gene. V lost 1 base to trimming and J lost 6 bases, with 7 bases between them. The CDR3 region has the DNA TGTGCCAGCAGCTTGAGCAGAAATGGCTACACCTTC. Translation gives CASSLSRNGYTF.

In this sample, this clonotype turned up many times. The genes are TRBV15 and TRBJ2-6; unclear D gene. Trimming took 3 bases from V and 2 from J, leaving 11 bases between them. The CDR3 is made up of 16 amino acids. The germline V gene has CDR1 LNHNV and CDR2 YYDKDF (reference sequence). Here the CDR3 DNA reads TGTGCCACCAGCAGCCTCATAACGGCTGGGGCCAACGTCCTGACTTTC. Translated: CATSSLITAGANVLTF.